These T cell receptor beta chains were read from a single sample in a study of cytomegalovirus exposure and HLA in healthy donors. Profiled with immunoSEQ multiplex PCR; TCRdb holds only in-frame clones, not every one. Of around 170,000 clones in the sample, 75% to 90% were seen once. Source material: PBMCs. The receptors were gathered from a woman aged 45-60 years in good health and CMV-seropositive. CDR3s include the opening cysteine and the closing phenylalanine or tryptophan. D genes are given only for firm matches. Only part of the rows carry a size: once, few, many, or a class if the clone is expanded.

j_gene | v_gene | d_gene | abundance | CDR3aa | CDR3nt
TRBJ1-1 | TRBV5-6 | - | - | CASSLGQIANTEAFF | TGTGCCAGCAGCTTAGGACAGATAGCGAACACTGAAGCTTTCTTT
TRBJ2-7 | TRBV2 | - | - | CASSVGGSSREQYF | TGTGCCAGCAGTGTCGGCGGCTCCTCTCGGGAGCAGTACTTC
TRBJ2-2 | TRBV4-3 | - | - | CASSRDMNTGELFF | TGCGCCAGCAGCCGAGACATGAACACCGGGGAGCTGTTTTTT
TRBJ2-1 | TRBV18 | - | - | CASSQLSSYNEQFF | TGTGCCAGCTCACAGTTGAGCTCCTACAATGAGCAGTTCTTC
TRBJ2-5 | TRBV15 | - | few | CATSAQGHKKETQYF | TGTGCCACCTCTGCCCAGGGACATAAGAAAGAGACCCAGTACTTC
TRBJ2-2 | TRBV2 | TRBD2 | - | CASSEGASGGIGELFF | TGTGCCAGCAGTGAAGGGGCTAGCGGGGGAATCGGGGAGCTGTTTTTT
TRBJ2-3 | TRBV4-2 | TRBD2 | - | CASSQGSGGGTDTQYF | TGTGCCAGCAGCCAAGGGAGCGGGGGGGGCACAGATACGCAGTATTTT
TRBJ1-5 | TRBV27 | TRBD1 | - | CASSQQGTFLSNQPQHF | TGTGCCAGCAGCCAACAGGGGACCTTCCTTAGCAATCAGCCCCAGCATTTT
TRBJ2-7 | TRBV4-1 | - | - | CASSQESWVEFSEQYF | TGCGCCAGCAGCCAAGAGAGTTGGGTGGAGTTCAGCGAGCAGTACTTC
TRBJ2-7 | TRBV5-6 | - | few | CASSFLSGNEQYF | TGTGCCAGCAGCTTTTTATCGGGGAACGAGCAGTACTTC
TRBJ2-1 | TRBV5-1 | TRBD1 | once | CAGSLGQGNEQFF | TGCGCCGGCAGCTTGGGACAGGGGAATGAGCAGTTCTTC
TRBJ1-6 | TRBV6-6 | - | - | CASSSPGTLGSPLHF | TGTGCCAGCAGTAGCCCCGGGACATTGGGTTCACCCCTCCACTTT
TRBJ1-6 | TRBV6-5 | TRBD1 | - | CASRARDRDNSPLHF | TGTGCCAGCAGGGCCCGGGACAGGGATAATTCACCCCTCCACTTT
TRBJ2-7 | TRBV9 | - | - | CASSVAPDSGYYEQYF | TGTGCCAGCAGCGTAGCCCCGGATAGCGGATACTACGAGCAGTACTTC
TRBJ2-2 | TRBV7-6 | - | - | CASSFGTGELFF | TGTGCCAGCAGCTTCGGGACCGGGGAGCTGTTTTTT
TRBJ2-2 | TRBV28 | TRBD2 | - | CAGTSGGKANTGELFF | TGTGCCGGGACTAGCGGGGGGAAAGCGAACACCGGGGAGCTGTTTTTT
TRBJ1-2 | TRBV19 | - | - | CASSPGAYGYTF | TGTGCCAGTAGTCCGGGAGCCTATGGCTACACCTTC
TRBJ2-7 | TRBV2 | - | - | CASSEERGTYEQYF | TGTGCCAGCAGTGAAGAGAGGGGGACATACGAGCAGTACTTC
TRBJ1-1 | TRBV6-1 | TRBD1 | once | CASKDRADSRAFF | TGTGCCAGCAAGGACAGGGCTGATAGTCGAGCTTTCTTT
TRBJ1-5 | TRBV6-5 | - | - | CASRPGPHQPQHF | TGTGCCAGCAGACCGGGTCCCCATCAGCCCCAGCATTTT
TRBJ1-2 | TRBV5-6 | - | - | CASSPWTDDYGYTF | TGTGCCAGCAGCCCCTGGACAGACGACTATGGCTACACCTTC
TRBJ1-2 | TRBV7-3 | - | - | CASSSRREGGYTF | TGTGCCAGCAGCTCCAGACGGGAAGGGGGCTACACCTTC
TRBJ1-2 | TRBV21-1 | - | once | CASSKGAGTGDGYTF | TGTGCCAGCAGCAAAGGGGCCGGGACAGGGGATGGCTACACCTTC
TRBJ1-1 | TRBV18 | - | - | CASSAGENTEAFF | TGTGCCAGCTCTGCGGGGGAAAACACTGAAGCTTTCTTT
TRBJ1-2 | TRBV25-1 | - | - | CASSEQGTGYTF | TGTGCCAGCAGTGAACAGGGGACCGGCTACACCTTC
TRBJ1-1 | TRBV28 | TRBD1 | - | CASRAGQVNTEAFF | TGTGCCAGCAGGGCTGGACAGGTGAACACTGAAGCTTTCTTT
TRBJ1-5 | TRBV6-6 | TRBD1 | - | CASKGAGQGQPQHF | TGTGCCAGCAAGGGGGCGGGTCAAGGACAGCCCCAGCATTTT
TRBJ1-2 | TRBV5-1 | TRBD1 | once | CASSSNRGDYGYTF | TGCGCCAGCAGCTCCAACAGGGGAGACTATGGCTACACCTTC
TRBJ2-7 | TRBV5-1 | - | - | CASSPGAGASLTYEQYF | TGCGCCAGCAGCCCTGGAGCAGGGGCCTCTCTAACCTACGAGCAGTACTTC
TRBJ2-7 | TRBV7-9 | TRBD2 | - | CASSFGGAAYEQYF | TGTGCCAGCAGCTTCGGGGGGGCGGCGTACGAGCAGTACTTC
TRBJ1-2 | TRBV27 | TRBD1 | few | CASSLKQGYGYTF | TGTGCCAGCAGTTTAAAACAGGGGTATGGCTACACCTTC
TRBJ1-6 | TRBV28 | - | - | CASSAPRLETPPLHF | TGTGCCAGCAGCGCTCCACGACTGGAAACGCCACCCCTCCACTTT
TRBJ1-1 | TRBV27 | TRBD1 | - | CASSYTGVGVTEAFF | TGTGCCAGCAGCTATACAGGGGTAGGAGTCACTGAAGCTTTCTTT
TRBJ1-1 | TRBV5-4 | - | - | CASSLDTTGNTEAFF | TGTGCCAGCAGCCTGGATACGACAGGGAACACTGAAGCTTTCTTT
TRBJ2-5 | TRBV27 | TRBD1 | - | CASSLGGQGAKTQYF | TGTGCCAGCAGTTTAGGGGGCCAGGGGGCGAAAACCCAGTACTTC
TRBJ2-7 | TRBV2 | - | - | CASSGNRVSSYEQYF | TGTGCCAGCAGTGGCAACAGGGTAAGCTCCTACGAGCAGTACTTC
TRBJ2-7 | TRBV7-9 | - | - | CASSPRGGAGEQYF | TGTGCCAGCAGCCCCCGTGGGGGGGCAGGAGAGCAGTACTTC
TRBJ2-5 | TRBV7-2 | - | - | CASSLSSGGLEETQYF | TGTGCCAGCAGCTTATCATCCGGGGGGCTGGAAGAGACCCAGTACTTC
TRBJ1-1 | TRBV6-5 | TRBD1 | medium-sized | CASSRQGYLNTEAFF | TGTGCCAGCAGTAGACAGGGATATTTGAACACTGAAGCTTTCTTT
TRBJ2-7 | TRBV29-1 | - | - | CSGTLEGVEYF | TGCAGCGGAACACTTGAGGGGGTAGAGTACTTC
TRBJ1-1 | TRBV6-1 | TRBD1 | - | CAISGTGASLMNTEAFF | TGTGCCATCAGTGGGACAGGGGCCTCCCTGATGAACACTGAAGCTTTCTTT
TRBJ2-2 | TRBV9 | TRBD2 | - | CASSPFGAGGTGELFF | TGTGCCAGCTCCCCTTTCGGAGCGGGGGGGACCGGGGAGCTGTTTTTT
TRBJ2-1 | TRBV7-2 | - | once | CASRSPSRGSGQFF | TGTGCCAGCAGGTCACCTAGCCGGGGTAGTGGGCAGTTCTTC
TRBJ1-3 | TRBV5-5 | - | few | CASSLADHRAGNTIYF | TGTGCCAGCAGCTTGGCCGACCACAGGGCTGGAAACACCATATATTTT
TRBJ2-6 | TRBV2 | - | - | CASGTSNPSGANVLTF | TGTGCCAGCGGGACATCGAACCCCTCTGGGGCCAACGTCCTGACTTTC
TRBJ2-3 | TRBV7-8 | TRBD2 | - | CASSLRPGLAGGRFEDTQYF | TGTGCCAGCAGCTTACGGCCGGGACTAGCGGGGGGGCGGTTTGAAGATACGCAGTATTTT
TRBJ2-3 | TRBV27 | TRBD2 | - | CASSTELAGDDSDTQYF | TGTGCCAGCAGTACTGAACTAGCGGGGGACGACTCAGATACGCAGTATTTT
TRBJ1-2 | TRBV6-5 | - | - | CASRRTTGTNGYTF | TGTGCCAGCAGGCGAACTACAGGGACGAATGGCTACACCTTC